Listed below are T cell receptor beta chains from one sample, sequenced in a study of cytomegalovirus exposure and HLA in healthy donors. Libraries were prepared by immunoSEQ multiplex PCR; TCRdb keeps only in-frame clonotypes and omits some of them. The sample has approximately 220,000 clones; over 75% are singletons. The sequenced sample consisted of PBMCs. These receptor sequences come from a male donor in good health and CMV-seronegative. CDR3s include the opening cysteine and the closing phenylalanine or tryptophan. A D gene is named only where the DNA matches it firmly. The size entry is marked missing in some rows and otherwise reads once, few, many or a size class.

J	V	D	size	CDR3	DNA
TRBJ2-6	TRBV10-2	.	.	CASRTGFSGANVLTF	TGCGCCAGCAGGACAGGCTTCTCTGGGGCCAACGTCCTGACTTTC
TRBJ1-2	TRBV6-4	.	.	CASSESSPGGAGYTF	TGTGCCAGCAGTGAGTCGAGCCCGGGGGGAGCTGGCTACACCTTC
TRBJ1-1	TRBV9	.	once	CASSASGGGRVDTEAFF	TGTGCCAGCAGCGCCTCGGGGGGTGGCAGGGTGGACACTGAAGCTTTCTTT
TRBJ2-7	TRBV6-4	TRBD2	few	CASRHGTTEFHEQYF	TGTGCCAGCAGGCACGGGACTACCGAGTTCCACGAGCAGTACTTC
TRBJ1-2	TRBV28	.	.	CASSLSGLGYGYTF	TGTGCCAGCAGTTTATCGGGGTTAGGCTATGGCTACACCTTC
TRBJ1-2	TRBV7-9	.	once	CASSFTGRGNSYGYTF	TGTGCCAGCAGCTTTACCGGGAGGGGAAATTCCTATGGCTACACCTTC
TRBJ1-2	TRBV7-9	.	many	CASSLSAGMEYGYTF	TGTGCCAGCAGCTTATCTGCAGGGATGGAGTATGGCTACACCTTC
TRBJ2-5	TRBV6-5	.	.	CASSYAAVQETQYF	TGTGCCAGCAGTTACGCGGCGGTTCAAGAGACCCAGTACTTC
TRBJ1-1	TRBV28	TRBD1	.	CASKGHLKQGGKRNTEAFF	TGTGCCAGCAAGGGTCACTTAAAACAGGGGGGGAAACGAAACACTGAAGCTTTCTTT
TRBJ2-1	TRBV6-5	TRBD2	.	CASSPSGSGYNEQFF	TGTGCCAGCAGCCCTAGCGGGAGTGGCTACAATGAGCAGTTCTTC
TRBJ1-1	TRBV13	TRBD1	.	CASSPGQGKTFF	TGTGCCAGCAGCCCAGGACAGGGGAAAACTTTCTTT
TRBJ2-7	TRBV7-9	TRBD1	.	CASSSGTGGFYEQYF	TGTGCCAGCAGCTCCGGGACAGGCGGGTTCTACGAGCAGTACTTC
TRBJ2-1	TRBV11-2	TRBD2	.	CASSFSGGGYNEQFF	TGTGCCAGCAGCTTCAGCGGGGGCGGCTACAATGAGCAGTTCTTC
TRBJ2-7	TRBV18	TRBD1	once	CASSPGTGGNYEQYF	TGTGCCAGCTCACCAGGGACAGGAGGTAACTACGAGCAGTACTTC
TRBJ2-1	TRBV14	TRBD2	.	CASSQDAGAWTSGSWRDEQFF	TGTGCCAGCAGCCAAGATGCAGGCGCATGGACTAGCGGGAGTTGGAGGGATGAGCAGTTCTTC
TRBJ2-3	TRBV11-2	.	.	CASSSLPREWGTDTQYF	TGTGCCAGCAGCTCCCTCCCTCGGGAGTGGGGCACAGATACGCAGTATTTT
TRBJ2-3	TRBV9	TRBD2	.	CASSVAAGGTDTQYF	TGTGCCAGCAGCGTAGCGGCGGGGGGCACAGATACGCAGTATTTT
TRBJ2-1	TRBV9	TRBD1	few	CASSAGQGSGFVEQFF	TGTGCCAGCAGCGCTGGACAGGGTTCGGGATTCGTGGAGCAGTTCTTC
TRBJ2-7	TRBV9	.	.	CASSVHARNYEQYF	TGTGCCAGCAGCGTTCATGCCAGAAACTACGAGCAGTACTTC
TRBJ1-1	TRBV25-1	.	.	CASSVTGNTEAFF	TGTGCCAGCAGCGTTACAGGGAACACTGAAGCTTTCTTT
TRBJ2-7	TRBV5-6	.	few	CASSLRYLQQYF	TGTGCCAGCAGCCTTCGGTACCTTCAGCAGTACTTC
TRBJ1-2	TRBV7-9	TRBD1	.	CASSLGLGTGANYGYTF	TGTGCCAGCAGCTTAGGGTTGGGGACAGGAGCTAACTATGGCTACACCTTC
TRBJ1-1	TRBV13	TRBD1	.	CASSRDRDRAFAEAFF	TGTGCCAGCAGCCGTGACCGGGACAGGGCTTTTGCTGAAGCTTTCTTT
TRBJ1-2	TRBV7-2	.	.	CASSLEEEAIGYTF	TGTGCCAGCAGCTTAGAGGAGGAGGCTATTGGCTACACCTTC
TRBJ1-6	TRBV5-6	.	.	CASTFGGRSYNSPLHF	TGTGCCAGCACCTTCGGGGGTAGGTCCTATAATTCACCCCTCCACTTT
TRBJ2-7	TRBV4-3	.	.	CASSQDTGWYEQYF	TGCGCCAGCAGCCAAGATACAGGGTGGTACGAGCAGTACTTC